These T cell receptor beta chains were read from a single sample in a study of OX40 agonist ivuxolimab in advanced cancers. Clones were sequenced by immunoSEQ multiplex PCR, and TCRdb holds only the in-frame ones, with some missing. The profile shows around 84,000 clones, about 94% of them singletons. Sequencing was performed on CD4+ or CD8+ T cells sorted from blood, taken in a trial of the OX40 agonist ivuxolimab. These receptors came from an adult with an advanced solid tumor such as melanoma, head and neck, liver or kidney cancer. CDR3s include the opening cysteine and the closing phenylalanine or tryptophan. Each record gives: V gene, J gene, clone size, CDR3 length, D gene, CDR3 protein, CDR3 DNA. The D gene is left open where the match is weak. Size is stated for part of the rows, as once, few or many counts, or as a class when the clone is expanded.

TRBV6-1	TRBJ1-5	.	16	TRBD1	CASSEVGTGSNQPQHF	TGTGCCAGCAGTGAAGTTGGGACAGGGAGCAATCAGCCCCAGCATTTT
TRBV5-6	TRBJ2-5	once	11	.	CASSGPAPQYF	TGTGCCAGCAGCGGCCCCGCCCCCCAGTACTTC
TRBV30	TRBJ2-3	.	12	.	CAWSEYTDTQYF	TGTGCCTGGAGTGAATACACAGATACGCAGTATTTT
TRBV7-3	TRBJ2-1	.	16	.	CASSYSGTAAYNEQFF	TGTGCCAGCAGCTACTCCGGGACTGCAGCCTACAATGAGCAGTTCTTC
TRBV27	TRBJ2-3	.	14	.	CASSLWAARDTQYF	TGTGCCAGCAGTTTATGGGCGGCTAGGGATACGCAGTATTTT
TRBV9	TRBJ1-3	.	15	.	CASSVYGTGGNTIYF	TGTGCCAGCAGCGTATACGGGACGGGAGGAAACACCATATATTTT
TRBV4-3	TRBJ2-3	.	17	.	CASSQVTRQGGPDTQYF	TGCGCCAGCAGCCAAGTTACCAGGCAGGGTGGCCCAGATACGCAGTATTTT
TRBV2	TRBJ2-1	.	14	.	CASSGVDGNNEQFF	TGTGCCAGCAGTGGGGTCGACGGGAACAATGAGCAGTTCTTC
TRBV13	TRBJ2-1	.	19	TRBD2	CASSDPAGGASGSYNEQFF	TGTGCCAGCAGCGACCCCGCCGGTGGGGCTAGCGGATCCTACAATGAGCAGTTCTTC
TRBV7-9	TRBJ1-1	.	15	.	CASSSPAGMNTEAFF	TGTGCCAGCAGCTCCCCGGCCGGCATGAACACTGAAGCTTTCTTT
TRBV9	TRBJ2-1	.	11	.	CASSVDTEQFF	TGTGCCAGCAGCGTAGATACTGAGCAGTTCTTC
TRBV11-3	TRBJ1-1	once	13	.	CASSLVGGAEAFF	TGTGCCAGCAGCTTAGTCGGTGGGGCTGAAGCTTTCTTT
TRBV6-1	TRBJ2-5	.	14	.	CASSEVAGKETQYF	TGTGCCAGCAGTGAAGTGGCAGGGAAAGAGACCCAGTACTTC
TRBV11-2	TRBJ2-7	.	13	.	CASSLGWAYEQYF	TGTGCCAGCAGCTTAGGCTGGGCCTACGAGCAGTACTTC
TRBV27	TRBJ1-1	.	15	.	CASSLSVEMNTEAFF	TGTGCCAGCAGTTTATCGGTAGAAATGAACACTGAAGCTTTCTTT
TRBV7-8	TRBJ1-1	.	15	.	CASSLYSRMNTEAFF	TGTGCCAGCAGCTTATACAGTCGGATGAACACTGAAGCTTTCTTT
TRBV9	TRBJ1-2	.	16	.	CASSVDGGSSNYGYTF	TGTGCCAGCAGCGTAGATGGAGGGTCTTCTAACTATGGCTACACCTTC
TRBV7-9	TRBJ1-2	.	13	.	CASSFVDSYGYTF	TGTGCCAGCAGCTTCGTGGACAGCTATGGCTACACCTTC
TRBV6-5	TRBJ2-7	.	11	.	CASKALYEQYF	TGTGCCAGCAAGGCCCTCTACGAGCAGTACTTC
TRBV27	TRBJ2-2	.	16	.	CASTITRGGSTGELFF	TGTGCCAGCACGATTACCAGGGGTGGGAGCACCGGGGAGCTGTTTTTT
TRBV30	TRBJ1-2	.	13	.	CAWIVGGYYGYTF	TGTGCCTGGATCGTTGGGGGATACTATGGCTACACCTTC
TRBV6-6	TRBJ2-1	.	13	TRBD2	CASCTGGGNEQFF	TGTGCCAGCTGTACGGGAGGAGGAAATGAGCAGTTCTTC
TRBV4-2	TRBJ2-1	.	16	TRBD2	CASSQIAGGVNNEQFF	TGTGCCAGCTCCCAAATAGCGGGAGGCGTCAACAATGAGCAGTTCTTC
TRBV9	TRBJ2-3	.	14	.	CASSVSGSGDTQYF	TGTGCCAGCAGCGTATCAGGGTCGGGAGATACGCAGTATTTT
TRBV13	TRBJ2-1	.	15	TRBD1	CASSFLTGGTNEQFF	TGTGCCAGCAGCTTTTTAACAGGGGGTACCAATGAGCAGTTCTTC
TRBV5-6	TRBJ2-7	.	14	.	CASSSWDTEYEQYF	TGTGCCAGCAGCTCATGGGACACAGAATACGAGCAGTACTTC
TRBV6-5	TRBJ2-7	.	11	.	CASSYGEKQYF	TGTGCCAGCAGTTACGGAGAGAAGCAGTACTTC
TRBV25-1	TRBJ1-1	.	13	.	CASSGEGNTEAFF	TGTGCCAGCAGTGGGGAAGGGAACACTGAAGCTTTCTTT
TRBV5-8	TRBJ1-5	once	16	.	CASSLVRGQGNQPQHF	TGTGCCAGCAGCTTGGTGCGGGGGCAGGGCAATCAGCCCCAGCATTTT
TRBV7-3	TRBJ2-1	.	16	.	CASSPYGGGVYNEQFF	TGTGCCAGCAGCCCCTATGGGGGAGGAGTATACAATGAGCAGTTCTTC
TRBV7-8	TRBJ1-1	.	13	.	CASSTDTTPGAFF	TGTGCCAGCAGCACGGACACCACCCCCGGAGCTTTCTTT
TRBV6-5	TRBJ1-5	.	15	.	CASSYGGGWNQPQHF	TGTGCCAGCAGTTACGGTGGCGGGTGGAATCAGCCCCAGCATTTT
TRBV7-3	TRBJ2-7	.	13	.	CASSLSEGYEQYF	TGTGCCAGCAGCTTATCGGAGGGGTACGAGCAGTACTTC
TRBV6-6	TRBJ1-3	.	14	.	CASRTLGEGNTIYF	TGTGCCAGCAGGACCCTGGGGGAGGGAAACACCATATATTTT
TRBV7-9	TRBJ2-7	.	14	TRBD1	CASSPRTGGLEQYF	TGTGCCAGCAGCCCCAGGACAGGGGGCCTCGAGCAGTACTTC
TRBV7-8	TRBJ2-6	.	17	.	CASSPEGRAIWANVLTF	TGTGCCAGCAGCCCGGAGGGACGGGCCATCTGGGCCAACGTCCTGACTTTC
TRBV7-8	TRBJ2-3	.	17	TRBD1	CASSSIPGQGSTDTQYF	TGTGCCAGCAGCTCTATCCCGGGACAGGGCAGCACAGATACGCAGTATTTT
TRBV21-1	TRBJ1-2	.	16	.	CASSKPKARIGYGYTF	TGTGCCAGCAGCAAACCGAAGGCCCGGATTGGCTATGGCTACACCTTC
TRBV5-5	TRBJ2-4	.	20	.	CASSFLPGPSTMGAKNIQYF	TGTGCCAGCAGCTTCTTACCGGGACCGAGTACAATGGGAGCCAAAAACATTCAGTACTTC